This T cell receptor beta chain was obtained from a study of cytomegalovirus exposure and HLA in healthy donors. General study findings and limits: Accurate prediction of HLA-A and HLA-B alleles (for most subjects) was reportedly achieved from TCR beta sequences.

PCR employed 60 Vbeta and 13 Jbeta primers. Authors' analysis steps: Among the unique TCR beta chains that a later analysis counted, about 81 million in all, 10 million to 13 million were shared. Assay used: immunoSEQ multiplex PCR; TCRdb lists only in-frame clones, some missing. V, J and clone size were drawn from that table, and D and trimming were deduced from the DNA. The sample lists approximately 110,000 clones, 65% to 80% seen once, with about 3.9% in the top ten. Not recorded for this donor was the CMV serostatus. The V gene's germline CDR1 is SGHTS and CDR2 YDEGEE. The CDR3 length is 15 residues. This clone was found once. Its antigen is unknown.

Source material: PBMCs. The clonotype comes from a human donor in good health. The chain has TRBV5-8 and TRBJ2-5, with D perhaps TRBD1 (6 bases). The J call may be incorrect, as the DNA end agrees better with TRBJ2-7. The CDR3 sequence is CASSLGQAGFSEQYF. The CDR3 nucleotides are TGTGCCAGCAGCCTGGGACAAGCCGGCTTCTCCGAGCAGTACTTC.